Sequencing of this T cell receptor (beta chain) was carried out in a study of T cells in localized non-small cell lung cancer. Regarding the study as a whole: Adjacent uninvolved lung had the highest clonality, suggesting focused antigen responses. Those with higher blood T cell density had longer overall survival. Multi-region tumor sequencing was not done, so intratumor heterogeneity could not be excluded.

The repertoire was sequenced with immunoSEQ multiplex PCR; TCRdb's copy has only in-frame clones and lacks some. The sample has approximately 61,000 clones; 86% are singletons. J was trimmed by 3 bases and V by 4 bases; bases with no gene match: 9. CDR3 size: 16 residues. Germline values: CDR1 MNHNY, CDR2 SVGAGI (reference sequence). In the case of this clone: Its antigen is currently unknown.

The chain uses TRBV6-6 and TRBJ1-1; 9 positions agree with TRBD1. This clonotype originated in a woman between 35 and 75 years old with stage I lung adenocarcinoma. This sample comprised peripheral blood, obtained before any cancer treatment. CDR3 amino acids: CASSLKQGALDTEAFF. CDR3 DNA sequence: TGTGCCAGCAGTTTGAAACAGGGGGCTCTGGACACTGAAGCTTTCTTT.